The rows below give T cell receptor beta chains drawn from one sample of a study of blood T cell repertoires in COVID-19. Data came from immunoSEQ multiplex PCR; TCRdb stores just in-frame clones and leaves some out. The table records around 340,000 clones, more than 70% of them present only once. Material for sequencing was PBMCs or T cells enriched from blood (not recorded which). The receptors stem from a young woman who had been exposed to COVID-19. Both conserved end residues are part of each CDR3. A D gene is named only where the DNA matches it firmly. A row's size may be missing; if present it is once, few, many or a size class.

size: .; J: TRBJ1-5; D: .; V: TRBV12-3/TRBV12-4; DNA: TGTGCCAGCAGGGCCCGGGTAGGCTTCCAGCATTTT; CDR3: CASRARVGFQHF
size: .; J: TRBJ2-3; D: .; V: TRBV2; DNA: TGTGCCAGCAGTGAAGGGTTAGCGGCTAGCACAGATACGCAGTATTTT; CDR3: CASSEGLAASTDTQYF
size: .; J: TRBJ2-1; D: TRBD2; V: TRBV19; DNA: TGTGCCAGTAGTATAGTAAGGGATAGCGGGATTTTGAATGAGCAGTTCTTC; CDR3: CASSIVRDSGILNEQFF
size: .; J: TRBJ1-2; D: .; V: TRBV19; DNA: TGTGCCAGTACCCCGGGTCGTATCAACTATGGCTACACCTTC; CDR3: CASTPGRINYGYTF
size: .; J: TRBJ2-3; D: TRBD1; V: TRBV9; DNA: TGTGCCAGCAGCGTAGCTGAGGCAGGGGGAGATACGCAGTATTTT; CDR3: CASSVAEAGGDTQYF
size: .; J: TRBJ2-5; D: .; V: TRBV19; DNA: TGTGCCAGTAGCGGGACATCCCAAGAGACCCAGTACTTC; CDR3: CASSGTSQETQYF
size: .; J: TRBJ1-5; D: .; V: TRBV12-5; DNA: TGTGCTAGTGGTTTGGTAGGCGGGGGAAATGGTCAGCCCCAGCATTTT; CDR3: CASGLVGGGNGQPQHF
size: .; J: TRBJ2-5; D: .; V: TRBV12-5; DNA: TGTGCTAGTGGTTTGGGAGCTGGTGAGGGCGCGGGGGAGACCCAGTACTTC; CDR3: CASGLGAGEGAGETQYF
size: .; J: TRBJ1-1; D: .; V: TRBV18; DNA: TGTGCCAGCTCACCACCGGGCTCTGAAGCTTTCTTT; CDR3: CASSPPGSEAFF
size: .; J: TRBJ2-1; D: TRBD2; V: TRBV27; DNA: TGTGCCAGCAGCCAACCCCGGACTAGAGGCAATGAGCAGTTCTTC; CDR3: CASSQPRTRGNEQFF
size: .; J: TRBJ1-2; D: .; V: TRBV27; DNA: TGTGCCAGCAGTTACGGACAGCGGTATGGCTACACCTTC; CDR3: CASSYGQRYGYTF
size: .; J: TRBJ1-1; D: .; V: TRBV29-1; DNA: TGCAGCGTTGAAGATCTGTTGAACACTGAAGCTTTCTTT; CDR3: CSVEDLLNTEAFF
size: .; J: TRBJ2-3; D: TRBD2; V: TRBV14; DNA: TGTGCCAGCAGCCCGACTAGCGCGGCAGATACGCAGTATTTT; CDR3: CASSPTSAADTQYF
size: .; J: TRBJ1-6; D: TRBD1; V: TRBV7-9; DNA: TGTGCCAGCAGCCGACAGGGGGCTAATTCACCCCTCCACTTT; CDR3: CASSRQGANSPLHF
size: once; J: TRBJ2-7; D: TRBD2; V: TRBV5-1; DNA: TGCGCCAGCAGCTCGGGACTAGCGGGAGGTACGACCTACGAGCAGTACTTC; CDR3: CASSSGLAGGTTYEQYF
size: .; J: TRBJ2-7; D: TRBD2; V: TRBV11-3; DNA: TGTGCCAGCAGCTTTTCTGGACTAGCGGGACGGTACTTC; CDR3: CASSFSGLAGRYF
size: .; J: TRBJ2-5; D: .; V: TRBV28; DNA: TGTGCCAGCAGTTCGAGGAACCAAGAGACCCAGTACTTC; CDR3: CASSSRNQETQYF
size: few; J: TRBJ2-1; D: .; V: TRBV27; DNA: TGTGCCAGCAGCGGAGGCTACAATGAGCAGTTCTTC; CDR3: CASSGGYNEQFF
size: .; J: TRBJ2-7; D: .; V: TRBV29-1; DNA: TGCAGCGTTGCTACCAAGACACGCTTAGGCCCCTACGAGCAGTACTTC; CDR3: CSVATKTRLGPYEQYF
size: .; J: TRBJ1-1; D: .; V: TRBV6-1; DNA: TGTGCCAGCAGTGAAGTTAGGGGCAGGGGAAGAGTGAACACTGAAGCTTTCTTT; CDR3: CASSEVRGRGRVNTEAFF
size: .; J: TRBJ2-1; D: .; V: TRBV6-5; DNA: TGTGCCAGCAGTTACTCTCTCAGGGTGAACTACAATGAGCAGTTCTTC; CDR3: CASSYSLRVNYNEQFF
size: .; J: TRBJ2-1; D: .; V: TRBV5-1; DNA: TGCGCCAGCAGCCTTGGACAGAACTACAATGAGCAGTTCTTC; CDR3: CASSLGQNYNEQFF
size: .; J: TRBJ1-4; D: .; V: TRBV19; DNA: TGTGCCAGCCACAAGGCGGTTCGCCTTAATGAAAAACTGTTTTTT; CDR3: CASHKAVRLNEKLFF
size: .; J: TRBJ1-4; D: .; V: TRBV4-2; DNA: TGTGCCAGCAGCCAAAATCTCCGGGACAATAATGAAAAACTGTTTTTT; CDR3: CASSQNLRDNNEKLFF
size: .; J: TRBJ1-2; D: TRBD1; V: TRBV12-3/TRBV12-4; DNA: TGTGCCAGCAGTTTTGGCAGGGGGTATGGCTACACCTTC; CDR3: CASSFGRGYGYTF
size: .; J: TRBJ1-4; D: TRBD1; V: TRBV5-4; DNA: TGTGCCAGCAGCTTGGAACAGGGGGGTGAAAAACTGTTTTTT; CDR3: CASSLEQGGEKLFF
size: .; J: TRBJ2-7; D: TRBD2; V: TRBV13; DNA: TGTGCCAGCAGCCCCGGACTAGCGGGGACCTACGAGCAGTACTTC; CDR3: CASSPGLAGTYEQYF
size: .; J: TRBJ1-2; D: .; V: TRBV20-1; DNA: TGCAGTGCTAGTGATATGGAGGGGCGGTATGGCTACACCTTC; CDR3: CSASDMEGRYGYTF
size: .; J: TRBJ1-3; D: .; V: TRBV9; DNA: TGTGCCAGCAGCGGGGGACTCGGACTCGGAAACACCATATATTTT; CDR3: CASSGGLGLGNTIYF
size: .; J: TRBJ2-7; D: TRBD1; V: TRBV25-1; DNA: TGTGCCAGCAGTGGGTTCGGACAGGGTCTACGAGAGCAGTACTTC; CDR3: CASSGFGQGLREQYF
size: .; J: TRBJ2-5; D: TRBD2; V: TRBV4-1; DNA: TGCGCCAGCAGCCAAGAAGGCATTGTCCTAGCGGGAGGGACTCCCCAAGAGACCCAGTACTTC; CDR3: CASSQEGIVLAGGTPQETQYF
size: .; J: TRBJ2-7; D: .; V: TRBV6-6; DNA: TGTGCCAGCAGCGCGGCTGGCCGGGAACCCGATCATTCAAGAAGCTCCTACGAGCAGTACTTC; CDR3: CASSAAGREPDHSRSSYEQYF
size: .; J: TRBJ2-3; D: TRBD2; V: TRBV6-6; DNA: TGTGCCAGCAGGCCACAACTAGCGGGAGTCGGAGATACGCAGTATTTT; CDR3: CASRPQLAGVGDTQYF
size: once; J: TRBJ2-7; D: .; V: TRBV5-4; DNA: TGTGCCAGCAGCGCTTGGAGGGGGCTCGACGAGCAGTACTTC; CDR3: CASSAWRGLDEQYF
size: .; J: TRBJ1-4; D: TRBD1; V: TRBV28; DNA: TGTGCCAGCAGTAACGGAGGGACAGCAACTAATGAAAAACTGTTTTTT; CDR3: CASSNGGTATNEKLFF
size: .; J: TRBJ1-2; D: TRBD1; V: TRBV28; DNA: TGTGCCAGCAACAGACCAGGGACAGAATATGGCTACACCTTC; CDR3: CASNRPGTEYGYTF
size: .; J: TRBJ1-1; D: TRBD1; V: TRBV7-9; DNA: TGTGCCAGCAGCTTAGGGATCGGACAGGGACAAACTGAAGCTTTCTTT; CDR3: CASSLGIGQGQTEAFF
size: .; J: TRBJ2-2; D: .; V: TRBV7-3; DNA: TGTGCCAGCAGAGGTGGGAGCGGTAACACCGGGGAGCTGTTTTTT; CDR3: CASRGGSGNTGELFF
size: .; J: TRBJ2-7; D: TRBD2; V: TRBV5-1; DNA: TGCGCCAGCAGCTTGCTTACTAGCGGGAGGACTAGCTCCTACGAGCAGTACTTC; CDR3: CASSLLTSGRTSSYEQYF
size: .; J: TRBJ1-2; D: TRBD1; V: TRBV19; DNA: TGTGCCAGTAGTACCAGTTGGACAGGGAAGAACCCTTCCTATGGCTACACCTTC; CDR3: CASSTSWTGKNPSYGYTF
size: .; J: TRBJ1-2; D: TRBD1; V: TRBV4-1; DNA: TGCGCCAGCAGCCCCGAGGACAGACAGGGATATGGCTACACCTTC; CDR3: CASSPEDRQGYGYTF
size: .; J: TRBJ1-3; D: TRBD1; V: TRBV28; DNA: TGTGCCAGCAGTGAGGACAGGGATCCTGGAAACACCATATATTTT; CDR3: CASSEDRDPGNTIYF
size: .; J: TRBJ2-7; D: TRBD2; V: TRBV2; DNA: TGTGCCAGCAGTGGGTCGCCCCCGACTAGCGGGAGGGCCTTC; CDR3: CASSGSPPTSGRAF
size: .; J: TRBJ1-2; D: TRBD1; V: TRBV30; DNA: TGTGCCTGGAGTGTACGGGGGACAGGGGGCTATGGCTACACCTTC; CDR3: CAWSVRGTGGYGYTF
size: .; J: TRBJ2-3; D: TRBD2; V: TRBV12-5; DNA: TGTGCTAGTGGTTTGACTCGGGAAAAAATTACTAGCGCCAGAGGGAACGGCACAGATACGCAGTATTTT; CDR3: CASGLTREKITSARGNGTDTQYF
size: .; J: TRBJ2-2; D: .; V: TRBV3-1/TRBV3-2; DNA: TGTGCCAGCAGGGACACGAACACCGGGGAGCTGTTTTTT; CDR3: CASRDTNTGELFF
size: .; J: TRBJ1-1; D: .; V: TRBV5-8; DNA: TGTGCCAGCAGCTTATCGGCGGGGAACACTGAAGCTTTCTTT; CDR3: CASSLSAGNTEAFF
size: .; J: TRBJ1-5; D: .; V: TRBV5-8; DNA: TGTGCCAGCAGCTTGGAGGGGACAAGCAATCAGCCCCAGCATTTT; CDR3: CASSLEGTSNQPQHF
size: .; J: TRBJ2-5; D: .; V: TRBV4-1; DNA: TGCGCCAGCAGCCAAGTGGAGGGGGCAGGTGTATCAGAGACCCAGTACTTC; CDR3: CASSQVEGAGVSETQYF
size: .; J: TRBJ1-5; D: .; V: TRBV10-3; DNA: TGTGCCATCAGTGAGTCAGGGAGTGGCAATCAGCCCCAGCATTTT; CDR3: CAISESGSGNQPQHF
size: .; J: TRBJ1-2; D: .; V: TRBV5-1; DNA: TGCGCCAGCAGCGGGGTAGGGGTACATGGCTACACCTTC; CDR3: CASSGVGVHGYTF
size: .; J: TRBJ1-6; D: TRBD1; V: TRBV7-9; DNA: TGTGCCAGCAGCTTAGGACAGGGGATTGGGTCACCCCTCCACTTT; CDR3: CASSLGQGIGSPLHF
size: .; J: TRBJ2-7; D: TRBD2; V: TRBV3-1/TRBV3-2; DNA: TGTGCCAGCAGCCAGGGGACTAGCGGGAGTTACGAGCAGTACTTC; CDR3: CASSQGTSGSYEQYF
size: .; J: TRBJ2-6; D: .; V: TRBV5-1; DNA: TGCGCCAGCAGCTTGGTTGTGGGGGCCTCTGGGGCCAACGTCCTGACTTTC; CDR3: CASSLVVGASGANVLTF
size: .; J: TRBJ1-1; D: .; V: TRBV5-1; DNA: TGCGCCAGCAGCTTGGTGGGGGGTACGGGGAACACTGAAGCTTTCTTT; CDR3: CASSLVGGTGNTEAFF
size: .; J: TRBJ2-1; D: TRBD2; V: TRBV3-1/TRBV3-2; DNA: TGTGCCAGCGCGATAGCGGGTGTCAATGAGCAGTTCTTC; CDR3: CASAIAGVNEQFF